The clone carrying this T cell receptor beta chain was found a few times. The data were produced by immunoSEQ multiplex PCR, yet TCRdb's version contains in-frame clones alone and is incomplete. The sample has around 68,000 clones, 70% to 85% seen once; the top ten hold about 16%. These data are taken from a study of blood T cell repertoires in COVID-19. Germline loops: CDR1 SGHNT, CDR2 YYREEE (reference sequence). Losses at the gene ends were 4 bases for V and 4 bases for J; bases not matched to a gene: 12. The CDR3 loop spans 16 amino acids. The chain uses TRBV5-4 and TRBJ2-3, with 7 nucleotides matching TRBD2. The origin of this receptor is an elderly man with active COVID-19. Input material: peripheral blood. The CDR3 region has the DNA TGTGCCAGCAGCGGAGGGAAAAGCGGGATAGCAGATACGCAGTATTTT. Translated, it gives CASSGGKSGIADTQYF. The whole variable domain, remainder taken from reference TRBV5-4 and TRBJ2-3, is ETGVTQSPTHLIKTRGQQVTLRCSSQSGHNTVSWYQQALGQGPQFIFQYYREEENGRGNFPPRFSGLQFPNYSSELNVNALELDDSALYLCASSGGKSGIADTQYFGPGTRLTVL.